This paragraph reports one T cell receptor (beta chain). The data were obtained in a study of T cell changes during pregnancy in multiple sclerosis. The method was immunoSEQ multiplex PCR; TCRdb's version includes in-frame clones alone and lacks a portion of them. The repertoire holds about 59,000 clones, 80% to 90% seen once, with approximately 1% in the top ten. The starting material was peripheral blood, obtained in the first trimester of pregnancy. This sequence was found in a female donor in good health, enrolled as a control in a pregnancy study.

The CDR3 DNA reads TGTGCCAGCAGCTTGGCCGAGGGCTCGTCACCCCTCCACTTT. This encodes CASSLAEGSSPLHF. The chain has TRBV5-4 and TRBJ1-6; D not resolved. Germline V gene sequence: CDR1 SGHNT, CDR2 YYREEE (reference sequence). The germline V and J ends were trimmed by 0 bases and 10 bases, with 11 bases remaining between them. This CDR3 has 14 residues.